This entry lists 18 T cell receptor beta chains sequenced from one sample in a study of T cells after yellow fever vaccination. Each CDR3 protein gets one entry after TCRdb re-called the 5' RACE reads with MiXCR. The sample carries a few hundred thousand distinct CDR3 sequences, about 6.2% recorded once. This specimen was PBMCs, taken 5 days after the yellow fever booster vaccination. These receptor sequences come from a man younger than 40 who received the YFV17D yellow fever vaccine.

This clonotype has ten or more counts. V gene TRBV7-2 combines with J gene TRBJ1-1; no clear D. Germline V lookup: CDR1 SGHTA, CDR2 FQGNSA. CDR3 length equals 13 residues. Trimming removed 4 bases from V and 6 bases from J, with 12 bases in between. In nucleotides, the CDR3 is TGTGCCAGCAGCTCCACGCCGGGTCCTGAAGCTTTCTTT. Its translation: CASSSTPGPEAFF.

The J gene is TRBJ2-3, the V gene TRBV7-2; D not certain. Looked up from germline, CDR1 is SGHTA and CDR2 is FQGNSA. V shed 4 bases and J shed 4 bases, with 6 bases lying between them. The CDR3 loop spans 12 amino acids. This CDR3 reads CASSSRPDTQYF. For the CDR3, the DNA is TGTGCCAGCAGCTCCCGTCCAGATACGCAGTATTTT.

This clonotype was picked up a small number of times. The chain is built from TRBV7-2 and TRBJ2-5, with a weak D call TRBD1 (6 bases). With 4 bases removed from V and 4 bases from J, the gap between germline ends came to 13 bases. The length of the CDR3 is 14 residues. Germline V lookup: CDR1 SGHTA, CDR2 FQGNSA. CDR3 protein: CASSWGTTRETQYF. In nucleotides, the CDR3 is TGTGCCAGCAGCTGGGGGACAACTCGAGAGACCCAGTACTTC.

The chain employs TRBV11-2 and TRBJ2-7, with TRBD1 matching 10 bases. CDR3 length equals 17 residues. The ends lost 5 bases at V and 5 bases at J; junction bases unmatched: 15. Per the germline V gene, CDR1 is SGHAT and CDR2 is FQNNGV. CDR3 sequence reads: CASSNAMPGQGRNEQYF. CDR3 sequence (DNA): TGTGCCAGCAGCAACGCAATGCCGGGACAGGGGAGAAACGAGCAGTACTTC.

This clonotype occurred a few times. The CDR3 DNA reads as TGCGCCAGCAGCCAAGACCGGGACGTCCGGAATGGCTACACCTTC. It is translated as CASSQDRDVRNGYTF. The rearrangement joins TRBV4-3 to TRBJ1-2; D might be TRBD1 (5 bases). Looked up from germline, CDR1 is LGHNA and CDR2 is YSLEER. V shed 0 bases and J shed 6 bases, with 14 bases lying between them. The CDR3 totals 15 residues.

The chain uses TRBV6-5 and TRBJ1-5, with D perhaps TRBD1 (5 bases). The ends were cut back, 0 bases at V and 0 bases at J, with 15 bases in the middle. CDR1 MNHEY and CDR2 SVGAGI come from the germline V gene. This CDR3 has 18 amino acids. Written as DNA, the CDR3 is TGTGCCAGCAGTTACTCGACCAGGGAGAGGTATAGCAATCAGCCCCAGCATTTT. Its translation is CASSYSTRERYSNQPQHF.

The gene calls are TRBV20-1 and TRBJ2-1, with 8 bases matching TRBD1. The ends lost 4 bases at V and 6 bases at J; junction bases unmatched: 11. Germline V lookup: CDR1 DFQATT, CDR2 SNEGSKA (reference sequence). The CDR3 length is 15 residues. The CDR3 nucleotides read TGCAGTGCTAACACTGGGCAGGGGGCGGGCAATGAGCAGTTCTTC. Its translation is CSANTGQGAGNEQFF.

This clonotype has at least ten counts. The rearrangement joins TRBV6-5 to TRBJ2-2; 7 bases agree with TRBD2. Losses at the gene ends were 5 bases for V and 1 base for J; bases not matched to a gene: 7. The CDR3 extends over 16 amino acids. Germline assignment: CDR1 MNHEY and CDR2 SVGAGI. This CDR3 reads CASSIMTSLNTGELFF. The CDR3 DNA is TGTGCCAGCAGTATAATGACTAGCCTGAACACCGGGGAGCTGTTTTTT.

The chain carries TRBV20-1 and TRBJ2-7; 13 bases line up with TRBD2. Looked up from germline, CDR1 is DFQATT and CDR2 is SNEGSKA (reference sequence). This CDR3 contains 14 residues. With V trimmed by 3 bases and J by 4 bases, 3 bases remained unmatched. The CDR3 nucleotides are TGCAGTGCTAGTCCGGGACTAGCGGGATACGAGCAGTACTTC. Residues: CSASPGLAGYEQYF.

This clonotype has at least ten counts. This sequence joins TRBV20-1 and TRBJ2-3; perhaps TRBD2 as D (7 bases). The CDR3 consists of 13 residues. Trimming took 3 bases from V and 5 from J, leaving 12 bases between them. The germline CDR1 and CDR2 sequences are DFQATT and SNEGSKA (reference sequence). Written as DNA, the CDR3 is TGCAGTGCTAGGGACAGCGGGAAAGATACGCAGTATTTT. Translated, it gives CSARDSGKDTQYF.

A few counts support this clonotype. The J gene is TRBJ2-1, the V gene TRBV5-1; TRBD2 matches at 7 bases. The CDR3 has 18 amino acids. Germline V gene lookup returns CDR1 SGHRS and CDR2 YFSETQ. Germline trimming cut 0 bases from V and 0 bases from J; bases unmatched to any gene: 9. CDR3 loop: CASSLGLASGSSYNEQFF. The CDR3 nucleotides are TGCGCCAGCAGCTTGGGCTTAGCTAGCGGTAGCTCCTACAATGAGCAGTTCTTC.

This clonotype appeared many times. The genes are TRBV7-9 and TRBJ1-1, with D perhaps TRBD1 (6 bases). Trimming shortened V by 6 bases and J by 6 bases, and 14 bases separated the two germline ends. The CDR3 is 13 amino acids. Germline loops: CDR1 SEHNR, CDR2 FQNEAQ (reference sequence). The CDR3, as DNA: TGTGCCAGCAGTCACAGGGCGGATCCTGAAGCTTTCTTT. Encoded protein: CASSHRADPEAFF.

This clonotype was seen ten or more times. The V and J genes are TRBV12-3 or TRBV12-4 and TRBJ2-1; 7 nucleotides match TRBD1. CDR3 length: 16 amino acids. V lost 6 bases to trimming and J lost 6 bases; unmatched junction nucleotides: 14. The CDR3 loop is CASSNRQGIMGNEQFF. The CDR3 DNA is TGTGCCAGCAGCAACCGACAGGGAATAATGGGCAATGAGCAGTTCTTC.

CDR3 nucleotides: TGTGCCAGCAGCCAAGCCGGGACTAGCGTGAGCTCCTACAATGAGCAGTTCTTC. Amino acids: CASSQAGTSVSSYNEQFF. This chain uses TRBV3-1 with TRBJ2-1, with 10 bases fitting TRBD2. The CDR3 length is 18 residues. The germline V gene encodes CDR1 LGHDT and CDR2 YNNKEL (reference sequence). V shed 1 base and J 0 bases; nucleotides not matched to a gene: 6.

At least ten counts were recorded for this clonotype. The gene calls are TRBV29-1 and TRBJ2-1, with 9 bases identical to TRBD1. Germline V gene data show CDR1 as SQVTM and CDR2 as ANQGSEA. Germline trimming cut 1 base from V and 9 bases from J; bases unmatched to any gene: 4. The CDR3 totals 13 residues. The CDR3 bases are TGCAGCGTTGAAGGGGACAGGGAGACTGAGCAGTTCTTC. Translated, it gives CSVEGDRETEQFF.

This clonotype was found a few times. This chain links TRBV10-3 with TRBJ2-1; D ambiguous. Germline V gives CDR1 ENHRY, CDR2 SYGVKD. The CDR3 totals 13 residues. Trimming stripped 5 bases from V and 8 bases from J, with 13 bases between. The CDR3 protein is CAISPISKHEQFF. The CDR3 bases are TGTGCCATCAGTCCGATTAGCAAGCATGAGCAGTTCTTC.

This clonotype has a handful of counts. The rearrangement uses TRBV20-1 and TRBJ2-5; 9 bases map to TRBD2. The V gene end was trimmed by 5 bases and the J gene end by 5 bases; junction bases not matched to a gene: 6. CDR1 and CDR2 (germline): DFQATT, SNEGSKA (reference sequence). The CDR3 runs to 13 residues. The CDR3 region has the DNA TGCAGTGCTTCGCGCAGCGGGAGGGAGACCCAGTACTTC. Translated: CSASRSGRETQYF.

This clonotype was seen at least ten times. The gene calls are TRBV5-5 and TRBJ2-3; 7 bases are a match to TRBD2. CDR1 and CDR2 from the germline V gene are SGHKS and YYEKEE (reference sequence). V was pared by 4 bases and J by 4 bases, with 6 bases of the junction left unmatched. The length of the CDR3 is 14 residues. The CDR3: CASSGGSQSDTQYF. The CDR3 coding sequence is TGTGCCAGCAGCGGCGGGAGTCAGTCAGATACGCAGTATTTT. Supplemented by reference TRBV5-5 and TRBJ2-3, the full variable domain reads DAGVTQSPTHLIKTRGQQVTLRCSPISGHKSVSWYQQVLGQGPQFIFQYYEKEERGRGNFPDRFSARQFPNYSSELNVNALLLGDSALYLCASSGGSQSDTQYFGPGTRLTVL.